This T cell receptor beta chain was documented in a study of quantifying T cell responses using KT2 cells. Study context: Reverse transcription used primers in the TCR alpha and beta constant regions. Under optimum conditions, T4 ligation efficiency was estimated at more than 10%.

Germline CDR1 LGHDT, CDR2 YNNKEL (reference sequence). The CDR3 totals 13 residues. V lost 3 bases and J lost 6; bases outside the gene matches: 0. A remark on this clonotype: Its target is unknown.

Each cDNA got a UMI-containing oligo ligated at its 3' end. An equimolar mix of RC1.1 and RC1.2 primed the beta chain across TRBC1 and TRBC2. Via MiXCR, TCRdb re-called the UMI-ligation and nested PCR reads, giving one row per CDR3 protein. The sample holds about 32,000 distinct CDR3 sequences; roughly 7.2% are singletons and the top ten take 15% to 19%. Unfractionated PBMC were spiked with known numbers of KT2 clone cells. Different KT2-to-PBMC ratios were created with a constant PBMC count. Study observations and caveats: KT2 sequence counts showed saturation when very many KT2 cells were spiked in.

The sample taken for sequencing was PBMCs spiked with cells of the T cell clone KT2. The J gene is TRBJ2-7, the V gene TRBV3-1; 12 nucleotides line up with TRBD2. This sequence was found in a human donor. In DNA form, the CDR3 reads TGTGCCAGCAGCCAGACTAGCGGGGGCGAGCAGTACTTC. Encoded protein: CASSQTSGGEQYF.